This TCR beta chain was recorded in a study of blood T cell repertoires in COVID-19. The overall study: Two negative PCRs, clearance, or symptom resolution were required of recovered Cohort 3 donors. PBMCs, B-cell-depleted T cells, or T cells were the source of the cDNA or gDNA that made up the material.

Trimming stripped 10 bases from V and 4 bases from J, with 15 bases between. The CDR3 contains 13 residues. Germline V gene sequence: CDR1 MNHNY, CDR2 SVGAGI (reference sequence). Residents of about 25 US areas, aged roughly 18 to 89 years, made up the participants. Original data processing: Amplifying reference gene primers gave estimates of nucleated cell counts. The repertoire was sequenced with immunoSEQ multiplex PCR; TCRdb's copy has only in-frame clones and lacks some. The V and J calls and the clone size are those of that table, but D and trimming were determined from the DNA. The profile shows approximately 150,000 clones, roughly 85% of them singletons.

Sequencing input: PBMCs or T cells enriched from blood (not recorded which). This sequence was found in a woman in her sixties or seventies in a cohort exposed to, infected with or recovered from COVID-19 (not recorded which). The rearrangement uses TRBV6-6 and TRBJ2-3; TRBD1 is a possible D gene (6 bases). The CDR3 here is CAIGGVRADTQYF. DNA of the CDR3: TGTGCCATAGGGGGAGTTCGGGCAGATACGCAGTATTTT.